This T cell receptor beta chain was captured by sequencing in a study of cytomegalovirus exposure and HLA in healthy donors. Study-level results: The classifier, whose performance was assessed in both the original and validation cohorts, reportedly diagnosed cytomegalovirus status with high specificity and sensitivity.

This clone was recorded a few times. As yet, its antigen is unknown. With 5 bases removed from V and 0 bases from J, the gap between germline ends came to 17 bases. Germline loops: CDR1 PRHDT, CDR2 FYEKMQ (reference sequence). CDR3 length: 18 amino acids. Researchers ran the PCR with 60 Vbeta and 13 Jbeta primers. Measured with immunoSEQ multiplex PCR; TCRdb has only the in-frame clones, and not every one. The table has about 90,000 clones, about two thirds seen once. Sequencing used PBMCs. The rearrangement links TRBV13 to TRBJ2-6; the D gene is possibly TRBD1 (7 bases). The TCR originated in a woman younger than 45 in good health and CMV-seropositive. The CDR3 DNA reads as TGTGCCAGCAGCCGGGGGACAGTAGCCTTCTCTGGGGCCAACGTCCTGACTTTC. This sequence encodes CASSRGTVAFSGANVLTF.